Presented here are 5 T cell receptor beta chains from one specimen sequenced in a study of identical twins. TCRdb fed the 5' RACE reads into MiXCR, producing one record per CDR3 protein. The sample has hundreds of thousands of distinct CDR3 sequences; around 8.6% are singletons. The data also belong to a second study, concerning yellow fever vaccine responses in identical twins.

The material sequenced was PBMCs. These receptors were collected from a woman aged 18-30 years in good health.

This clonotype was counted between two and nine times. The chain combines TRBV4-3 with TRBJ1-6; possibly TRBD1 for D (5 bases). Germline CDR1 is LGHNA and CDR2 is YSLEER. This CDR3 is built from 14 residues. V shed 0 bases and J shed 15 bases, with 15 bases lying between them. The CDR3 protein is CASSQDRVDDLLHF. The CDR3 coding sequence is TGCGCCAGCAGCCAAGACAGGGTGGATGATCTCCTCCACTTT.

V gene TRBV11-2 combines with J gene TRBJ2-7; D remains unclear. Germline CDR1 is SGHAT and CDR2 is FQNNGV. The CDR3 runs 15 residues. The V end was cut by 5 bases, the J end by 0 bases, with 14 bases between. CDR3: CASSQNKDGSYEQYF. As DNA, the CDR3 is TGTGCCAGCAGCCAGAATAAGGACGGCTCCTACGAGCAGTACTTC.

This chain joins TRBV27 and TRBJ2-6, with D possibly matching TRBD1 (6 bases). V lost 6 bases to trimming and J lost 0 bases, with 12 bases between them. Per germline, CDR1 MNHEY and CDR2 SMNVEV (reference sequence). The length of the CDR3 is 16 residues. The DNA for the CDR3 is TGTGCCAGCAGCATAGCACAGGGCTCTGGGGCCAACGTCCTGACTTTC. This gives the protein CASSIAQGSGANVLTF.

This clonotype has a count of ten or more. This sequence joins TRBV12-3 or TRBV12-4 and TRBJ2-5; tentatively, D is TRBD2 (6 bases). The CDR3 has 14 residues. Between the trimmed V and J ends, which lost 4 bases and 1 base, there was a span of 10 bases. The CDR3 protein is CASSSAGRQETQYF. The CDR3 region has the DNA TGTGCCAGCAGTTCTGCGGGACGCCAAGAGACCCAGTACTTC.

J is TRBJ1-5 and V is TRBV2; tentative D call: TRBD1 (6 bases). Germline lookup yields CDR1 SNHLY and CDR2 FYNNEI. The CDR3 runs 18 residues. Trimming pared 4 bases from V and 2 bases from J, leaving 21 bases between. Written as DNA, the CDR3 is TGTGCCAGCAGTGGACGGCAGGGGTGGGGAAAGGGCAATCAGCCCCAGCATTTT. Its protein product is CASSGRQGWGKGNQPQHF.